The present T cell receptor (beta chain) was sequenced within a study of T cells after yellow fever vaccination. This clonotype was detected ten times or more. A single record per CDR3 protein comes from TCRdb applying MiXCR to the 5' RACE reads. Counted here are 300,000 or so distinct CDR3 sequences, 10% to 15% occurring once; the ten biggest clones make up 0.5% to 0.6%. Germline lookup yields CDR1 SGHRS and CDR2 YFSETQ. The CDR3 spans 13 residues. The ends were cut back, 0 bases at V and 2 bases at J, with 5 bases in the middle. The receptor comes from a man aged 25-40 years who received the YFV17D yellow fever vaccine. The sequencing used CD4+ T cells sorted from PBMCs, collected 45 days after the yellow fever booster vaccination. The V gene is TRBV5-1, the J gene TRBJ1-1, with no clear D. CDR3 nucleotide sequence: TGCGCCAGCAGCTTGGGCGTAAACACTGAAGCTTTCTTT. This translates into CASSLGVNTEAFF.